The clone carrying this TCR beta chain showed up just a few times. The data derive from a study of T cell repertoires in cytomegalovirus infection. Study-level background: Indications came from public TCR beta signatures; they pointed to CMV infection and to a matching HLA type.

Germline V lookup: CDR1 SGHTA, CDR2 FQGNSA. V dropped 2 bases and J dropped 6; count of bases not matched to a gene: 7. The CDR3 runs to 14 residues. From the reads, TCRdb called clonotypes with MiXCR, one entry per CDR3 protein. The table has 290,000 or so distinct CDR3 sequences, roughly a quarter seen once; the top ten hold approximately 15%. This chain joins TRBV7-2 and TRBJ2-7, with TRBD1 matching over 7 bases. The sample consisted of PBMCs. This clonotype originated in a human donor in good health (CMV status not recorded). Some clones in this sample may be carry-over from other donors' samples. The CDR3 here is CTSSLKDRDREQYF. The CDR3 nucleotides read TGTACCAGCAGCTTAAAAGACAGGGACCGCGAGCAGTACTTC.